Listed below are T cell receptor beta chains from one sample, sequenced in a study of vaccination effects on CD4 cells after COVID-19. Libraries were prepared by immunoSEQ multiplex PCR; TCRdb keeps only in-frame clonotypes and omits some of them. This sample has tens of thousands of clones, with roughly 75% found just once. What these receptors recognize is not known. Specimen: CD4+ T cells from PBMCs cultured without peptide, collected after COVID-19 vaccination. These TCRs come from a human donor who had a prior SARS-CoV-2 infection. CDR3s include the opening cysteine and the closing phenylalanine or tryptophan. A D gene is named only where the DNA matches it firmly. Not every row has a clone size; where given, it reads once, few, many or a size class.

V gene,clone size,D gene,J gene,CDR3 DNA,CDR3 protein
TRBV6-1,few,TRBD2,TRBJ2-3,TGTGCCAGCAGTGAAGCTACTAGCGGGAGTCCAGATACGCAGTATTTT,CASSEATSGSPDTQYF
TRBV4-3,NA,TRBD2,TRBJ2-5,TGCGCCAGTTGGACTAGCGGGAGGGCCCTTAGGGGGGAGACCCAGTACTTC,CASWTSGRALRGETQYF
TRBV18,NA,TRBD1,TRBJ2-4,TGTGCCAGCTCGCGACAGGGGGACAGAAACATTCAGTACTTC,CASSRQGDRNIQYF
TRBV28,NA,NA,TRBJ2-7,TGTGCCAGCAGTCCGAACGGGTTAGTCCCCTACGAGCAGTACTTC,CASSPNGLVPYEQYF
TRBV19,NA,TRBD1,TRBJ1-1,TGTGCCAGTACCCCTGGGTGGGACAGAAAAAATACTGAAGCTTTCTTT,CASTPGWDRKNTEAFF
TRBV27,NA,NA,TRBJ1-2,TGTGCCAGCAGTTTACAACAGAGCTATGGCTACACCTTC,CASSLQQSYGYTF
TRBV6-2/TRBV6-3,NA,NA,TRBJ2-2,TGTGCCAGCAGTTACTCGAAGAGGACGAGGACCGGGGAGCTGTTTTTT,CASSYSKRTRTGELFF
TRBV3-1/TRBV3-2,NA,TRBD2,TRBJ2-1,TGTGCCAGCAGTTTACTAGCGGGGGTTGGGAATGAGCAGTTCTTC,CASSLLAGVGNEQFF
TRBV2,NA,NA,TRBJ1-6,TGTGCCAGCAGTACAGAAGAACAGGATCCTCCGGGCGCCTATAATTCACCCCTCCACTTT,CASSTEEQDPPGAYNSPLHF
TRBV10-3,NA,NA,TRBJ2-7,TGTGCCATCAGTGAGTCAGTGGAAGGGGCCTACGAGCAGTACTTC,CAISESVEGAYEQYF
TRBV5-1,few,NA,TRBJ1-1,TGCGCCAGCAGTGGCGGGGTTGGGGGCCTGAACACTGAAGCTTTCTTT,CASSGGVGGLNTEAFF
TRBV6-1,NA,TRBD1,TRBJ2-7,TGTGCCAGCAGTGAACTGGGACAGGGCCAAGAGCAGTACTTC,CASSELGQGQEQYF
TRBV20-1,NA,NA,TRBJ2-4,TGCAGTGCTAGTTCCCTAGGGCCGGTCGACAAAAACATTCAGTACTTC,CSASSLGPVDKNIQYF
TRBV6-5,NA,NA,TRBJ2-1,TGTGCCAGCAGTTATTCCACGTACTACAATGAGCAGTTCTTC,CASSYSTYYNEQFF
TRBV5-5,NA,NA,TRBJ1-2,TGTGCCAGCAGCTTATCCCCAGGGGTGGCTGGCTACACCTTC,CASSLSPGVAGYTF
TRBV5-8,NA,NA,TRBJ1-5,TGTGCCAGCAGCCGTGGCGTGGGGATCAATCAGCCCCAGCATTTT,CASSRGVGINQPQHF
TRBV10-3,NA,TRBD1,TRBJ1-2,TGTGCCATCAGTGAATCAGACAGGGGGCCTGGCTACACCTTC,CAISESDRGPGYTF
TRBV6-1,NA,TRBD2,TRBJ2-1,TGTGCCAGCAGTGGGACTAGCGGGGTCGACGTGTCCTACAATGAGCAGTTCTTC,CASSGTSGVDVSYNEQFF
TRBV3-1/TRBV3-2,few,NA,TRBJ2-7,TGTGCCAGCAGCCCCACGGACTTCTCCTACGAGCAGTACTTC,CASSPTDFSYEQYF
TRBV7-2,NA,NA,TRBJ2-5,TGTGCCAGCAGCCTACGGGACTCCGAGACCCAGTACTTC,CASSLRDSETQYF
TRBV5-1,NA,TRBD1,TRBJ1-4,TGCGCCAGCAAGGAGACAGGGGTCGAAAAACTGTTTTTT,CASKETGVEKLFF
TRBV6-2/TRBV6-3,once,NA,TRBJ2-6,TGTGCCAGCAGTTCGCTACAACTAGGGGTCGTTTACTCTGGGGCCAACGTCCTGACTTTC,CASSSLQLGVVYSGANVLTF
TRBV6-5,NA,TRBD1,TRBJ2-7,TGTGCCAGCATGGCAGGGGGTCCCACCTCCTACGAGCAGTACTTC,CASMAGGPTSYEQYF
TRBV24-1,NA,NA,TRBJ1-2,TGTGCCACCAGTGAACACCTCCACATCTATGGCTACACCTTC,CATSEHLHIYGYTF
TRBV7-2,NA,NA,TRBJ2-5,TGTGCCAGCAGCTTAAATTGGTGGGTGGGGTTGGCCCAAGAGACCCAGTACTTC,CASSLNWWVGLAQETQYF
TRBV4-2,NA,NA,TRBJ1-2,TGTGCCAGCAGCCAAGAGAGGGGAGGGCGCGGCTACACCTTC,CASSQERGGRGYTF
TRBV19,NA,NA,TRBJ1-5,TGTGCCAGTAGAGCGTGGGATGGTGGCAATCAGCCCCAGCATTTT,CASRAWDGGNQPQHF
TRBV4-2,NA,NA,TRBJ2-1,TGTGCCAGCAGCCCTAAATCGGGAGTCCCCGGTAATGAGCAGTTCTTC,CASSPKSGVPGNEQFF
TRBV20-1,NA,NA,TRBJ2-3,TGCAGTGGACCGTATAGAGGCACGCAGTATTTT,CSGPYRGTQYF
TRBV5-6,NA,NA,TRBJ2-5,TGTGCCAGCAGCTTGTACAGCCAAGAGACCCAGTACTTC,CASSLYSQETQYF
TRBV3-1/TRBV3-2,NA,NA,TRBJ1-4,TGTGCCAGCAGCCAATTCCCATGGGGGGGCGGGAGAGAAAAACTGTTTTTT,CASSQFPWGGGREKLFF
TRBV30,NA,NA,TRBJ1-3,TGTGCCTGGGGTATCGGGATTACCTCTGGAAACACCATATATTTT,CAWGIGITSGNTIYF
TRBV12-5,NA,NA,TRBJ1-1,TGTGCTAGTGGCTGGACTCCAGTGGACGCTTTCTTT,CASGWTPVDAFF
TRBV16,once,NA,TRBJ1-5,TGTGCCAGCAGCCAAAATCGGGATCAGCCCCAGCATTTT,CASSQNRDQPQHF
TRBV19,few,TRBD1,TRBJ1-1,TGTGCCAGTAGTCCAAGGGACAGGAGAGCTTTCTTT,CASSPRDRRAFF
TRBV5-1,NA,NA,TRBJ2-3,TGCGCCAGCAGCTTGCTGTCTCTGATTAGCACAGATACGCAGTATTTT,CASSLLSLISTDTQYF
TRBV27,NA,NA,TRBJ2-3,TGTGCCAGCAGTTCCCGGGGCACAGATACGCAGTATTTT,CASSSRGTDTQYF
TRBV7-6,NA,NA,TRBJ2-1,TGTGCCAGCAGCTTATCCCGGCCCCGATGGCCCTACAATGAGCAGTTCTTC,CASSLSRPRWPYNEQFF
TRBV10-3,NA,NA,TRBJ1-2,TGTGCCATCAGTGAGTCGTCGGCGTCAGGGAATAACTATGGCTACACCTTC,CAISESSASGNNYGYTF
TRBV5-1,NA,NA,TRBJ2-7,TGCGCCAGCAGCTCAGTCCGTATCAGACAACCACGCTCCTACGAGCAGTACTTC,CASSSVRIRQPRSYEQYF
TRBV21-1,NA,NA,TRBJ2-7,TGTGCCAGCAGCAATTTAGGACTAGCGGGAGAAAGCTACGAGCAGTACTTC,CASSNLGLAGESYEQYF
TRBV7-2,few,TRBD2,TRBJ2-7,TGTGCCAGCAGCTCACAAGGACTAGCGGGAGGCGAGCAGTACTTC,CASSSQGLAGGEQYF
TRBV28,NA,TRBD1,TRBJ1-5,TGTGCCAGCACCTCCCCCCGGGACAGGGGACTTGATAGCAATCAGCCCCAGCATTTT,CASTSPRDRGLDSNQPQHF
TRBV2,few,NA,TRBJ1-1,TGTGCCAGCACCATAGCCCCTAGGACGGGGGTTTTCTTT,CASTIAPRTGVFF
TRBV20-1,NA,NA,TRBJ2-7,TGCAGTGCTAGAATCGGGCCGAGGCAGTACTTC,CSARIGPRQYF
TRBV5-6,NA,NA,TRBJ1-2,TGTGCCAGCAGCTTGGCCGGTTTCGGGGAATCAGGCGGCTACACCTTC,CASSLAGFGESGGYTF
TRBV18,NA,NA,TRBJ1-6,TGTGCCAGCTCACCACCTGCGACCTGGGACAAAAATTCACCCCTCCACTTT,CASSPPATWDKNSPLHF
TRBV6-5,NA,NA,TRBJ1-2,TGTGCCCGGAGAGGGATTGGCTACACCTTC,CARRGIGYTF
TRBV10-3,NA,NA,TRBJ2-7,TGTGCCATCAGTGAGGGGGAGTACGGCTACGAGCAGTACTTC,CAISEGEYGYEQYF